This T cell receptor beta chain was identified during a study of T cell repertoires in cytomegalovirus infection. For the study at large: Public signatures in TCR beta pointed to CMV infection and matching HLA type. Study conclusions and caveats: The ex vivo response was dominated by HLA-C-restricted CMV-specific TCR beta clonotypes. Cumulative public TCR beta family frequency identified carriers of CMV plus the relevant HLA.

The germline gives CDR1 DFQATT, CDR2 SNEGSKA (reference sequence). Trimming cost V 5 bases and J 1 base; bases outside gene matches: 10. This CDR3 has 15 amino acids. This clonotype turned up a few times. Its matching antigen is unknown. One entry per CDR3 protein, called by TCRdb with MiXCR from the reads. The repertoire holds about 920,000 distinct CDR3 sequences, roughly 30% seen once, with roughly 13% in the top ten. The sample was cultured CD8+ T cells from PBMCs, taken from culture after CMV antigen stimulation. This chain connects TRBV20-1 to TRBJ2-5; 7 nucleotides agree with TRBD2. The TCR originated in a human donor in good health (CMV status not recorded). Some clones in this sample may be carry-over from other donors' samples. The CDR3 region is CSALGGRGLQETQYF. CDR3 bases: TGCAGTGCTCTCGGTGGGAGGGGCCTCCAAGAGACCCAGTACTTC.